This entry describes one T cell receptor beta chain. The record originates from a study of cytomegalovirus exposure and HLA in healthy donors. The PCR contained 60 Vbeta and 13 Jbeta primers. The data were produced by immunoSEQ multiplex PCR, yet TCRdb's version contains in-frame clones alone and is incomplete. This sample has some 170,000 clones, with approximately 79% found just once. CDR3 length: 16 residues. Trimming removed 5 bases from V and 0 bases from J; junction bases left unmatched: 6. Germline lookup yields CDR1 SGHVS and CDR2 FQNEAQ. Sequenced material: PBMCs. The chain carries TRBV7-8 and TRBJ1-3; 8 bases agree with TRBD1. The sequence came from a man aged 40-50 years in good health and CMV-seropositive. The CDR3 is CASSLQGTGSGNTIYF. CDR3 bases: TGTGCCAGCAGCCTACAAGGGACAGGCTCTGGAAACACCATATATTTT.